Each of the 22 T cell receptor beta chains below was sequenced from the same sample in a study of T cell responses to AZD1222 COVID-19 vaccine. Assay used: immunoSEQ multiplex PCR; TCRdb lists only in-frame clones, some missing. Among some 200,000 clones listed, 85% to 90% were seen once. Sequenced material: peripheral blood, taken on day 0 of AZD1222 vaccination. These TCRs come from an adult in good health.

The rearrangement links TRBV7-2 to TRBJ2-7; the D is unclear. The V and J ends lost 5 bases and 0 bases respectively, with 5 bases between them. This CDR3 region has 12 residues. Per germline, CDR1 SGHTA and CDR2 FQGNSA. This chain's CDR3 is CASSESSYEQYF. The CDR3 region has the DNA TGTGCCAGCAGCGAGAGCTCCTACGAGCAGTACTTC.

The chain combines TRBV4-2 with TRBJ1-5; TRBD1 is a possible D gene (5 bases). The CDR3 totals 15 residues. Germline-derived CDR1 and CDR2 are LGHNA and YNFKEQ. V lost 3 bases to trimming and J lost 4 bases, with 13 bases between them. DNA for the CDR3: TGTGCCAGCAGCCAGTCCACACAGGTAAATCAGCCCCAGCATTTT. It translates to CASSQSTQVNQPQHF.

The chain couples TRBV30 to TRBJ2-7, with D possibly TRBD1 on 5 matching bases. This CDR3 has 15 amino acids. The germline V gene encodes CDR1 GTSNPN and CDR2 SVGIG (reference sequence). Trimming removed 4 bases at V and 2 bases at J, with 18 bases between. The CDR3 DNA reads as TGTGCCTGGACCCAGGGTAGGGGCAGAACCTACGAGCAGTACTTC. Amino acids: CAWTQGRGRTYEQYF.

Written as DNA, the CDR3 is TGTGCCAGCTCACCGTTAGCGGGGGGGGATGTCAATGAGCAGTTCTTC. Protein sequence: CASSPLAGGDVNEQFF. The J gene is TRBJ2-1, the V gene TRBV18; 11 bases are shared with TRBD2. V shed 3 bases, J shed 6 bases, and the junction held 7 bases outside the gene matches. CDR1 and CDR2 from the germline V gene are KGHSH and LQKENI. The CDR3 runs to 16 residues.

The chain has TRBV5-8 and TRBJ2-5, with 14 bases matching TRBD2. V lost 5 bases to trimming and J lost 5 bases; unmatched junction nucleotides: 14. Germline assignment: CDR1 SGHTS and CDR2 YDEGEE. The CDR3 covers 18 residues. For the CDR3, the DNA is TGTGCCAGCAGTATGTCGGGGACTAGCGGGAGTCTAGGCGAGACCCAGTACTTC. This encodes CASSMSGTSGSLGETQYF.

Concerning this clone itself: The DNA is omitted, as the CDR3 cannot be located on it reliably, and the CDR3 follows TCRdb's listing. The chain couples TRBV28 to TRBJ1-6. The CDR3 has 13 amino acids, counting both end residues. The V gene's germline CDR1 is MDHEN and CDR2 SYDVKM. The CDR3 protein is CASSPTFGSPLHF.

V and J are TRBV4-1 and TRBJ2-2, with D perhaps TRBD2 (5 bases). Germline assignment: CDR1 MGHRA and CDR2 YSYEKL. This CDR3 is built from 16 residues. V was shortened by 3 bases and J by 3 bases, with 14 bases between the two germline ends. CDR3 DNA: TGCGCCAGCAGCCATAAAAAACTAGAGGACACCGGGGAGCTGTTTTTT. The encoded protein is CASSHKKLEDTGELFF.

The rearrangement uses TRBV5-1 and TRBJ1-2; TRBD1 agrees at 8 bases. The CDR3 is 14 amino acids. The J segment lost 6 bases and the V segment lost 0 bases, leaving 4 bases of the junction unmatched. Germline V gene lookup returns CDR1 SGHRS and CDR2 YFSETQ. CDR3 amino acids: CASSLAQGAHGYTF. In DNA form, the CDR3 reads TGCGCCAGCAGCTTGGCCCAGGGGGCCCATGGCTACACCTTC.

The V and J genes are TRBV19 and TRBJ2-2; D not certain. The germline V and J ends were trimmed by 3 bases and 0 bases, with 5 bases remaining between them. Per germline, CDR1 LNHDA and CDR2 SQIVND (reference sequence). The length of the CDR3 is 14 residues. Here the CDR3 DNA reads TGTGCCAGTAGTATGACAACGAACACCGGGGAGCTGTTTTTT. It is translated as CASSMTTNTGELFF.

The CDR3 bases are TGTGCCAGCAGCTTAGCCCTGCGGGGGTATGGCTACACCTTC. Translated: CASSLALRGYGYTF. V usage is TRBV7-9 and J usage is TRBJ1-2; possibly TRBD1 for D (5 bases). Germline CDR1 and CDR2: SEHNR and FQNEAQ (reference sequence). V lost 0 bases and J 5 bases, leaving 10 bases between the germline ends. The CDR3 length is 14 residues.

The gene calls are TRBV3-1 (or the pseudogene TRBV3-2) and TRBJ1-6, with a tentative D call TRBD1 (6 bases). Germline CDR1 LGHDT, CDR2 YNNKEL (reference sequence). Trimming shortened V by 3 bases and J by 6 bases, and 9 bases separated the two germline ends. The CDR3 is 14 residues long. This chain's CDR3 is CASSQGQANSPLHF. The CDR3 bases are TGTGCCAGCAGCCAGGGACAAGCTAATTCACCCCTCCACTTT.

V is TRBV12-3 or TRBV12-4 and J is TRBJ2-7; the D is unclear. V was cut by 4 bases and J by 7 bases, with 11 bases left in between. The CDR3 length is 12 residues. The CDR3 DNA follows: TGTGCCAGCAGTTCCCGTTCGAGGGAGCAGTACTTC. As protein: CASSSRSREQYF.

This rearrangement joins TRBV5-1 to TRBJ1-5; perhaps TRBD1 as D (6 bases). In germline, CDR1 is SGHRS, CDR2 YFSETQ. CDR3 size: 13 residues. Trimming left V 0 bases short and J 5 bases short, with 6 bases between. The CDR3 sequence is CASSLGQDQPQHF. CDR3 nucleotide sequence: TGCGCCAGCAGCTTGGGACAGGATCAGCCCCAGCATTTT. The whole variable domain, filled in from reference TRBV5-1 and TRBJ1-5, reads KAGVTQTPRYLIKTRGQQVTLSCSPISGHRSVSWYQQTPGQGLQFLFEYFSETQRNKGNFPGRFSGRQFSNSRSEMNVSTLELGDSALYLCASSLGQDQPQHFGDGTRLSIL.

The V call is TRBV6-1, the J call TRBJ1-6; D is perhaps TRBD1 (6 bases). Trimming pared 1 base from V and 13 bases from J, leaving 14 bases between. Per germline, CDR1 MNHNS and CDR2 SASEGT. CDR3 length equals 14 residues. DNA of the CDR3: TGTGCCAGCAGTGAAGACAGGGTGGCGGCCCCCCTCCACTTT. Its protein product is CASSEDRVAAPLHF.

The V and J genes are TRBV7-9 and TRBJ1-3, with D tentatively TRBD1 (5 bases). The CDR3 is made up of 14 amino acids. The germline V gene has CDR1 SEHNR and CDR2 FQNEAQ (reference sequence). V was pared by 5 bases and J by 2 bases, with 10 bases between. CDR3 residues: CASSVDSPGNTIYF. The CDR3 DNA reads as TGTGCCAGCAGCGTAGACAGCCCTGGAAACACCATATATTTT.

The chain recombines TRBV6-5 with TRBJ1-4, with unresolved D. With 5 bases removed from V and 8 bases from J, the gap between germline ends came to 12 bases. The germline CDR1 and CDR2 sequences are MNHEY and SVGAGI. The CDR3 loop spans 13 amino acids. In DNA form, the CDR3 reads TGTGCCAGCAGTCGGGTTATTCAGGAAAAACTGTTTTTT. It is translated as CASSRVIQEKLFF.

The chain links TRBV30 to TRBJ1-5; 9 nucleotides agree with TRBD1. CDR1 and CDR2 (germline): GTSNPN, SVGIG (reference sequence). The J segment lost 5 bases and the V segment lost 3 bases, leaving 5 bases of the junction unmatched. The CDR3 has 14 amino acids. CDR3: CAWRGGQGDQPQHF. The CDR3, as DNA: TGTGCCTGGAGAGGGGGACAGGGTGATCAGCCCCAGCATTTT. The full variable domain, its missing parts supplied by reference TRBV30 and TRBJ1-5, is SQTIHQWPATLVQPVGSPLSLECTVEGTSNPNLYWYRQAAGRGLQLLFYSVGIGQISSEVPQNLSASRPQDRQFILSSKKLLLSDSGFYLCAWRGGQGDQPQHFGDGTRLSIL.

The gene calls are TRBV30 and TRBJ1-2; D unclear. V lost 1 base to trimming and J lost 5 bases, with 14 bases between them. This CDR3 has 14 amino acids. Germline assignment: CDR1 GTSNPN and CDR2 SVGIG (reference sequence). In DNA form, the CDR3 reads TGTGCCTGGAGTGACAACGGATATGGATATGGCTACACCTTC. Its protein product is CAWSDNGYGYGYTF.

The table lists this clone with a few counts. The chain uses TRBV7-9 and TRBJ2-7, with TRBD1 as a possible D gene (5 bases). The CDR3 extends over 13 amino acids. Germline-derived CDR1 and CDR2 are SEHNR and FQNEAQ (reference sequence). The V and J ends lost 2 bases and 4 bases respectively, with 9 bases between them. The chain's CDR3 is CASSLSRGYEQYF. The CDR3 DNA follows: TGTGCCAGCAGCTTATCTAGGGGATACGAGCAGTACTTC.

V and J are TRBV19 and TRBJ2-3, with 9 positions matching TRBD1. V trimming: 5 bases; J trimming: 3 bases; junction bases outside the gene matches: 9. Germline-derived CDR1 and CDR2 are LNHDA and SQIVND (reference sequence). The CDR3 totals 16 residues. Here the CDR3 DNA reads TGTGCCAGTAGTTCCTTAGGACAGGGGTGGACAGATACGCAGTATTTT. This codes for CASSSLGQGWTDTQYF.

This clone appeared a single time. The J gene is TRBJ1-6, the V gene TRBV6-1; D is ambiguous. The V end was cut by 2 bases, the J end by 5 bases, with 4 bases between. The CDR3 spans 13 residues. From germline, CDR1 is MNHNS and CDR2 SASEGT. The chain's CDR3 is CASSELDNSPLHF. The CDR3, as DNA: TGTGCCAGCAGTGAATTAGATAATTCACCCCTCCACTTT.

This chain links TRBV7-8 with TRBJ2-1; D gene unclear. The CDR3 runs to 13 residues. The germline CDR1 and CDR2 sequences are SGHVS and FQNEAQ. V lost 1 base and J 6 bases, leaving 7 bases between the germline ends. CDR3 region: CASSLGLTNEQFF. DNA of the CDR3: TGTGCCAGCAGCTTAGGGCTCACCAATGAGCAGTTCTTC.